This is a list of T cell receptor beta chains from one sample in a study of early T cells in non-severe SARS-CoV-2 infection. TCRdb analysed the 5' RACE reads with MiXCR anew, one entry per CDR3 protein. The sample gives around 53,000 distinct CDR3 sequences, roughly 12% of which show up once; around 2.5% is in the top ten. Source: whole blood, taken at baseline. These receptors were collected from an adult who was a healthcare worker with PCR-confirmed SARS-CoV-2 infection or an uninfected control (not recorded which). The conserved cysteine and the conserved F or W are not part of the CDR3 here. The order of the fields is CDR3 protein, J gene, V gene.

CDR3aa: ASSQRSKSLTDTQY
j_gene: TRBJ2-3
v_gene: TRBV4-3

CDR3aa: ASSSGQGGYGYT
j_gene: TRBJ1-2
v_gene: TRBV7-2

CDR3aa: ASSWGRRNSIQY
j_gene: TRBJ2-4
v_gene: TRBV28

CDR3aa: ASSEEASILQPQH
j_gene: TRBJ1-5
v_gene: TRBV2

CDR3aa: SARGASGRADTQY
j_gene: TRBJ2-3
v_gene: TRBV20-1

CDR3aa: ASRNTGTNSYEQY
j_gene: TRBJ2-7
v_gene: TRBV11-1

CDR3aa: ATSRVEFSYEQY
j_gene: TRBJ2-7
v_gene: TRBV15

CDR3aa: ASSRDWGEKLF
j_gene: TRBJ1-4
v_gene: TRBV5-1

CDR3aa: ASTLRPSTQETQY
j_gene: TRBJ2-5
v_gene: TRBV5-1

CDR3aa: ASKQSGGPMGEQY
j_gene: TRBJ2-7
v_gene: TRBV2

CDR3aa: ASSYGTSGMYEQY
j_gene: TRBJ2-7
v_gene: TRBV27

CDR3aa: ASRDWDYTDTQY
j_gene: TRBJ2-3
v_gene: TRBV2

CDR3aa: AIRDRGGETQY
j_gene: TRBJ2-5
v_gene: TRBV10-3

CDR3aa: ASRKKLDSPYEQY
j_gene: TRBJ2-7
v_gene: TRBV28

CDR3aa: ASSFNGYNEQF
j_gene: TRBJ2-1
v_gene: TRBV27

CDR3aa: ASSSPTAREGLTDTQY
j_gene: TRBJ2-3
v_gene: TRBV7-8

CDR3aa: ASSMQGDTGELF
j_gene: TRBJ2-2
v_gene: TRBV6-1

CDR3aa: ASGLARGVGDRYSPTDTQY
j_gene: TRBJ2-3
v_gene: TRBV12-5

CDR3aa: ATYGTEAPYEQY
j_gene: TRBJ2-7
v_gene: TRBV6-2/TRBV6-3

CDR3aa: ASSSVGHYNEQF
j_gene: TRBJ2-1
v_gene: TRBV27

CDR3aa: ASSLFFRAGANVLT
j_gene: TRBJ2-6
v_gene: TRBV11-2

CDR3aa: ASSPDVGVDGYT
j_gene: TRBJ1-2
v_gene: TRBV7-6

CDR3aa: SARRLSSPYEQY
j_gene: TRBJ2-7
v_gene: TRBV20-1

CDR3aa: ASRTSGSHDEQF
j_gene: TRBJ2-1
v_gene: TRBV2

CDR3aa: ASSLDGLYGYT
j_gene: TRBJ1-2
v_gene: TRBV7-9

CDR3aa: ASRESLIAKNIQY
j_gene: TRBJ2-4
v_gene: TRBV6-1

CDR3aa: ASSEAVTYSTEAF
j_gene: TRBJ1-1
v_gene: TRBV6-1

CDR3aa: ASSPPSGTGHTEAF
j_gene: TRBJ1-1
v_gene: TRBV7-9

CDR3aa: ASSYRQDTNEQY
j_gene: TRBJ2-7
v_gene: TRBV6-6

CDR3aa: ASTDNRVYTDTQY
j_gene: TRBJ2-3
v_gene: TRBV6-6

CDR3aa: SARAHLDWPSTDTQY
j_gene: TRBJ2-3
v_gene: TRBV20-1

CDR3aa: ASSQDGGSNTGELF
j_gene: TRBJ2-2
v_gene: TRBV3-1

CDR3aa: ASSLGSSNYEQY
j_gene: TRBJ2-7
v_gene: TRBV5-4

CDR3aa: ASSPGGRGRQETQY
j_gene: TRBJ2-5
v_gene: TRBV12-3/TRBV12-4

CDR3aa: SATVLTSGRATSSYEQY
j_gene: TRBJ2-7
v_gene: TRBV20-1

CDR3aa: ASSGFGQGGNSPLH
j_gene: TRBJ1-6
v_gene: TRBV28

CDR3aa: ASSPQTGLTRTEAF
j_gene: TRBJ1-1
v_gene: TRBV7-2

CDR3aa: ASSVTGGASDYGYT
j_gene: TRBJ1-2
v_gene: TRBV9

CDR3aa: SACTSGSYNEQF
j_gene: TRBJ2-1
v_gene: TRBV29-1

CDR3aa: SAQTGGSLPGYEQY
j_gene: TRBJ2-7
v_gene: TRBV20-1

CDR3aa: ASSLEEIRDRKYGYT
j_gene: TRBJ1-2
v_gene: TRBV7-9

CDR3aa: SARDQQSRQKPLRSYEQY
j_gene: TRBJ2-7
v_gene: TRBV20-1

CDR3aa: ASRGAYEQY
j_gene: TRBJ2-7
v_gene: TRBV3-1

CDR3aa: ASSLILTDTQY
j_gene: TRBJ2-3
v_gene: TRBV7-2

CDR3aa: ASSQGVYGYT
j_gene: TRBJ1-2
v_gene: TRBV7-2

CDR3aa: ASSLGRSPLH
j_gene: TRBJ1-6
v_gene: TRBV7-2

CDR3aa: ASSRNYASSYNEQF
j_gene: TRBJ2-1
v_gene: TRBV11-2

CDR3aa: ASTSSRGEQF
j_gene: TRBJ2-1
v_gene: TRBV28

CDR3aa: ASSLIAGVSWEQF
j_gene: TRBJ2-1
v_gene: TRBV7-3

CDR3aa: ASSSSQGPYEQY
j_gene: TRBJ2-7
v_gene: TRBV7-2

CDR3aa: SVEVGGQAEMY
j_gene: TRBJ2-7
v_gene: TRBV29-1